These 14 T cell receptor beta chains originate from one sample sequenced in a study of blood T cell repertoires in COVID-19 (dated by TCRdb to 2018 to 2020). The library came from the immunoSEQ multiplex PCR assay. Here the immuneACCESS table is served through TCRdb, limited to in-frame sequences with V and J called. Missing clones are a known gap in these copies; in checked studies unresolved V genes cover under half, and the rest lacks a known reason. This sample lists about 110,000 clones; approximately 85% were detected once. In total, the top ten clones hold approximately 1.5% of the sample. Sequencing was done on a sample of peripheral blood. All receptors derive from a man in his forties or fifties with acute or convalescent COVID-19.

The chain joins TRBV6-4 to TRBJ1-4; TRBD1 is a possible D gene (5 bases). CDR1 MRHNA and CDR2 SNTAGT come from the germline V gene. The CDR3 covers 14 residues. Trimming shortened V by 3 bases and J by 8 bases, and 13 bases separated the two germline ends. The chain's CDR3 is CASSEGRAGEKLFF. CDR3 nucleotide sequence: TGTGCCAGCAGTGAGGGCAGGGCAGGGGAAAAACTGTTTTTT.

This clone was detected only once. The chain recombines TRBV3-1 (or the pseudogene TRBV3-2) with TRBJ2-3; TRBD2 matches at 8 bases. This CDR3 comprises 18 residues. V lost 4 bases and J lost 0; bases outside the gene matches: 12. Germline V CDR1 and CDR2: LGHDT, YNNKEL (reference sequence). The CDR3: CASSLGAGGGGSTDTQYF. The CDR3 DNA is TGTGCCAGCAGCCTCGGCGCGGGGGGCGGGGGTAGCACAGATACGCAGTATTTT.

V usage is TRBV6-5 and J usage is TRBJ2-7; no clear D gene. The CDR3 length is 13 residues. Germline CDR1 and CDR2: MNHEY and SVGAGI. V gave up 4 bases and J gave up 5 bases, with 12 bases separating them. CDR3 sequence reads: CASSSLSPHEQYF. The CDR3 DNA sequence: TGTGCCAGCAGTTCCCTTAGCCCCCACGAGCAGTACTTC.

The rearrangement joins TRBV20-1 to TRBJ1-2; 7 bases align to TRBD1. Germline V gives CDR1 DFQATT, CDR2 SNEGSKA (reference sequence). Trimming cost V 5 bases and J 4 bases; bases outside gene matches: 1. The CDR3 has 11 residues. CDR3 amino acids: CSAGTVYGYTF. The CDR3 nucleotides read TGCAGTGCTGGGACAGTCTATGGCTACACCTTC.

The rearrangement joins TRBV6-5 to TRBJ1-2, with 7 bases fitting TRBD1. Germline V CDR1 and CDR2: MNHEY, SVGAGI. CDR3 length: 16 amino acids. V shed 2 bases, J shed 4 bases, and the junction held 10 bases outside the gene matches. Here the CDR3 reads CASSYGDRALLYGYTF. In DNA, the CDR3 is TGTGCCAGCAGTTACGGTGACAGGGCCCTTCTCTATGGCTACACCTTC.

The V and J genes are TRBV6-1 and TRBJ2-7; 8 bases line up with TRBD1. V was pared by 1 base and J by 6 bases, with 17 bases of the junction left unmatched. This CDR3 comprises 18 residues. Germline-derived CDR1 and CDR2 are MNHNS and SASEGT. The CDR3 nucleotides read TGTGCCAGCAGTGAAGAATATCTGGCAGGCTCAGGGGGCAGCGAGCAGTACTTC. Its protein product is CASSEEYLAGSGGSEQYF.

This clone occurred a few times. The rearrangement joins TRBV4-1 to TRBJ1-5; 7 nucleotides align to TRBD1. The CDR3 consists of 15 residues. Germline V gives CDR1 MGHRA, CDR2 YSYEKL. The V and J ends lost 3 bases and 1 base, in that order; junction bases with no gene match: 3. Here the CDR3 DNA reads TGCGCCAGCAGCCAGATGGGACAGAGCAATCAGCCCCAGCATTTT. Its protein product is CASSQMGQSNQPQHF.

The chain combines TRBV7-2 with TRBJ1-2; 7 bases align to TRBD1. CDR1 is SGHTA and CDR2 is FQGNSA in the germline V gene. There are 13 residues in the CDR3. V was clipped by 7 bases and J by 7 bases; unmatched bases: 9. Here the CDR3 reads CASTTRQGRGYTF. CDR3 in DNA: TGTGCCAGCACCACTAGACAGGGACGTGGCTACACCTTC.

The chain joins TRBV6-5 to TRBJ2-1; 11 bases fit TRBD1. Trimming cost V 4 bases and J 5 bases; bases outside gene matches: 7. CDR3 length equals 16 residues. The germline V gene has CDR1 MNHEY and CDR2 SVGAGI. CDR3 DNA sequence: TGTGCCAGCAGTTTTCCTCGGACAGGGGGCAACAATGAGCAGTTCTTC. Translation: CASSFPRTGGNNEQFF.

V usage is TRBV29-1 and J usage is TRBJ2-1, with a weak D call TRBD1 (5 bases). Germline V lookup: CDR1 SQVTM, CDR2 ANQGSEA. The CDR3 runs 14 residues. V gave up 4 bases and J gave up 9 bases, with 19 bases separating them. The CDR3 region is CSVGATASSGEQFF. Written as DNA, the CDR3 is TGCAGCGTTGGCGCGACAGCCTCGTCCGGTGAGCAGTTCTTC.

This chain uses TRBV19 with TRBJ2-1, with 7 bases aligning to TRBD1. The CDR3 spans 15 residues. The V segment lost 6 bases and the J segment 8 bases; nucleotides outside the gene matches: 13. CDR1 is LNHDA and CDR2 is SQIVND in the germline V gene (reference sequence). In DNA form, the CDR3 reads TGTGCCAGTAGGACTCCAGGGGGTGGTCTCGATGAGCAGTTCTTC. Residues: CASRTPGGGLDEQFF.

The genes are TRBV27 and TRBJ2-2; D might be TRBD1 (6 bases). Germline V gives CDR1 MNHEY, CDR2 SMNVEV (reference sequence). Trimming cost V 4 bases and J 7 bases, with 13 bases left between them. The CDR3 consists of 14 residues. CDR3 nucleotide sequence: TGTGCCAGCAGTTCCGCAGGGGCGGGCGGGGAGCTGTTTTTT. Protein sequence: CASSSAGAGGELFF.

V usage is TRBV6-2 or TRBV6-3 and J usage is TRBJ1-1, with D possibly TRBD1 on 5 matching bases. The CDR3 has 15 amino acids. Per germline, CDR1 MNHEY and CDR2 SVGEGT. Trimming took 0 bases from V and 3 from J, leaving 11 bases between them. CDR3 region: CASSYSKGRDTEAFF. As DNA, the CDR3 is TGTGCCAGCAGTTACTCGAAGGGGAGGGACACTGAAGCTTTCTTT.

J is TRBJ2-3 and V is TRBV27, with TRBD2 matching over 7 bases. Germline V lookup: CDR1 MNHEY, CDR2 SMNVEV (reference sequence). The CDR3 runs to 16 residues. The V segment lost 6 bases and the J segment 5 bases; nucleotides outside the gene matches: 14. DNA of the CDR3: TGTGCCAGCAGCAGCCCCACGGCGGGAGCGGGAGATACGCAGTATTTT. Its protein is CASSSPTAGAGDTQYF.